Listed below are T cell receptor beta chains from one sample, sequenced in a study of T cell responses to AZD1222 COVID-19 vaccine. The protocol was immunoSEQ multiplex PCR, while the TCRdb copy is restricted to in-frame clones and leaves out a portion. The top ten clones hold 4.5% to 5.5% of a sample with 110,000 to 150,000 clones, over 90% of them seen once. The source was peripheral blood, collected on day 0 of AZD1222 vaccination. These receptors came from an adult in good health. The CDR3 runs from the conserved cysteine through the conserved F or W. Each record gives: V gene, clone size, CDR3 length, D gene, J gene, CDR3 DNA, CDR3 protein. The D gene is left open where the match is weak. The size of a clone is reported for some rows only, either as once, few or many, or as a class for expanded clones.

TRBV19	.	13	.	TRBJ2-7	TGTGCCAGTAGTATAAGGCCGGGCTACGAGCAGTACTTC	CASSIRPGYEQYF
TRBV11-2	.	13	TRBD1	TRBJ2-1	TGTGCCAGCAGCCCGGGACAGAACAATGAGCAGTTCTTC	CASSPGQNNEQFF
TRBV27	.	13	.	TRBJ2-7	TGTGCCAGCAGCTTACGTGGGGGCTACGAGCAGTACTTC	CASSLRGGYEQYF
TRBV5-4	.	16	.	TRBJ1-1	TGTGCCAGCAGCTCCGCGGGTGGGGGTTTGGACACTGAAGCTTTCTTT	CASSSAGGGLDTEAFF
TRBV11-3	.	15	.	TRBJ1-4	TGTGCCAGCAGCTTAGTTCCAGGCCTTAATGAAAAACTGTTTTTT	CASSLVPGLNEKLFF
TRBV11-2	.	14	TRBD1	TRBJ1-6	TGTGCCAGCAGCTTAGGCCGGGACAGCCCACCCCTCCACTTT	CASSLGRDSPPLHF
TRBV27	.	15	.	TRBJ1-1	TGTGCCAGCAGGGGTTCGTACAACATGAACACTGAAGCTTTCTTT	CASRGSYNMNTEAFF
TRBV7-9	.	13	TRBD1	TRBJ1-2	TGTGCCAGTATCGGGACAGCTAACTATGGCTACACCTTC	CASIGTANYGYTF
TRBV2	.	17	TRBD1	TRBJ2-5	TGTGCCAGCAGTACGACAGGGGCCACCTCCCCTCCAGAGACCCAGTACTTC	CASSTTGATSPPETQYF
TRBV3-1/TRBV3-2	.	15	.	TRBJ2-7	TGTGCCAGCAGCCAAGCAGGCCTGAAAGGCTACGAGCAGTACTTC	CASSQAGLKGYEQYF
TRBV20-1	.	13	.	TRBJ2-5	TGCAGTGCTAGTCCCGCGGGGGCAGAGACCCAGTACTTC	CSASPAGAETQYF
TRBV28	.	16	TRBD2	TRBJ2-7	TGTGCCAGCAGTTTCCCACTAGCGGGAGATACCTACGAGCAGTACTTC	CASSFPLAGDTYEQYF
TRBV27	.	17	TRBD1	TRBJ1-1	TGTGCCAGCAAGATGGGACAGGGGGAACTCTCGAACACTGAAGCTTTCTTT	CASKMGQGELSNTEAFF
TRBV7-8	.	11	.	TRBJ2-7	TGTGCCAGCAGCCCCTCCTACGAGCAGTACTTC	CASSPSYEQYF
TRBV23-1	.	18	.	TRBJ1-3	TGCGCCAGCAGTCAATCGGGGGCCCAAAAAGGGGCTGGAAACACCATATATTTT	CASSQSGAQKGAGNTIYF
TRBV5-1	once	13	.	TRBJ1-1	TGCGCCAGCAGCCCCAACCAACAAAATGAAGCTTTCTTT	CASSPNQQNEAFF
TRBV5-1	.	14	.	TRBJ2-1	TGCGCCAGCAGCCTTGACAGGACTTACAATGAGCAGTTCTTC	CASSLDRTYNEQFF
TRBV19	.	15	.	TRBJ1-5	TGTGCCAGTAGTATTTGGGGTAGGGACAATCAGCCCCAGCATTTT	CASSIWGRDNQPQHF
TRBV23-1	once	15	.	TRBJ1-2	TGCGCCAGCAGTCAGCTACTTTCGGACTTATATGGCTACACCTTC	CASSQLLSDLYGYTF
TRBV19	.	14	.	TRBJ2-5	TGTGCCAGTAGTGAGCAGGCCCTCCAAGAGACCCAGTACTTC	CASSEQALQETQYF
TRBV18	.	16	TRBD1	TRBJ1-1	TGTGCCAGCTCTCGGAGTTATACAGGGGAAAACACTGAAGCTTTCTTT	CASSRSYTGENTEAFF
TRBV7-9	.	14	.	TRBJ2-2	TGTGCCAGCAGCAAACAGGGTTACACCGGGGAGCTGTTTTTT	CASSKQGYTGELFF
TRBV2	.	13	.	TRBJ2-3	TGTGCCAGCAGTGTCTATAGCACAGATACGCAGTATTTT	CASSVYSTDTQYF
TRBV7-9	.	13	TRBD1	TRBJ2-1	TGTGCCAGCAGCTTACCAGGGGGCAGGGAGCAGTTCTTC	CASSLPGGREQFF
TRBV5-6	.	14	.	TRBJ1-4	TGTGCCAGCAGCTTTGGACAGAGAAATGAAAAACTGTTTTTT	CASSFGQRNEKLFF
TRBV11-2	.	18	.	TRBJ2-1	TGTGCCAGCAGCCTACGGGCCCGGAGGGAGTGGCACTACAATGAGCAGTTCTTC	CASSLRARREWHYNEQFF
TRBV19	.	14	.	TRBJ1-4	TGTGCCAGTACCCCCGGGGTTACTAATGAAAAACTGTTTTTT	CASTPGVTNEKLFF
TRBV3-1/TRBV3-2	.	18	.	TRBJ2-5	TGTGCCAGCAGCCAAAAGCTCCGAATGACTAGGACGCAAGAGACCCAGTACTTC	CASSQKLRMTRTQETQYF
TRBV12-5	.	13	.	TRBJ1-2	TGTGCTAGTGGTTTGGTAAGGGGGGTCGGCTACACCTTC	CASGLVRGVGYTF
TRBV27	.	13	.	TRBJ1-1	TGTGCCAGCAGTTTAGGGTCGGGGACTGAAGCTTTCTTT	CASSLGSGTEAFF
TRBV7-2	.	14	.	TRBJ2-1	TGTGCCAGCAGCTTATCTGTTGCGGCCGTTGAGCAGTTCTTC	CASSLSVAAVEQFF
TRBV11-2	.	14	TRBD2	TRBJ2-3	TGTGCCAGCAGCAGCGGGGCGGGAGCAGATACGCAGTATTTT	CASSSGAGADTQYF
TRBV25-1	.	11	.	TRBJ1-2	TGTGCCAGCAGTGAAAACTATGGCTACACCTTC	CASSENYGYTF
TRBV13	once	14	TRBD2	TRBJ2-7	TGTGCCAGCAGCCCGGGACTAGTTAGTTACGAGCAGTACTTC	CASSPGLVSYEQYF
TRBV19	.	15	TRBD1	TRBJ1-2	TGTGCCAGTATTGAGACAGGGACCTCTAACTATGGCTACACCTTC	CASIETGTSNYGYTF
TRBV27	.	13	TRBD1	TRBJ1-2	TGTGCCAGCACCCCCGGACAGGGCTATGGCTACACCTTC	CASTPGQGYGYTF
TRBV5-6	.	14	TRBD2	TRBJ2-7	TGTGCCAGCAGCTTAGGGACTAGGCAAACCGAGCAGTACTTC	CASSLGTRQTEQYF
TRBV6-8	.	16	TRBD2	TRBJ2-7	TGTGCCAGCAGTTACATGGGACTAGCGGGGGCCTACGAGCAGTACTTC	CASSYMGLAGAYEQYF
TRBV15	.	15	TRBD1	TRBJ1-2	TGTGCCACCAGCAGAGAGGGACAGGGAACCTATGGCTACACCTTC	CATSREGQGTYGYTF
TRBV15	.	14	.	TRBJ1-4	TGTGCCACCAGCAGAGAGGGGGATAATGAAAAACTGTTTTTT	CATSREGDNEKLFF